This entry lists 13 T cell receptor beta chains sequenced from one sample in a study of shared clonotypes between healthy human individuals. Generated by immunoSEQ multiplex PCR, the TCRdb table keeps only in-frame clones and is missing some. The sample has 2 million to 2.5 million clones; approximately 94% are singletons. Sequenced material: naive CD4+ T cells sorted from blood. Subset reported: CD45RA+ positively selected. The receptors stem from a man in his late teens or twenties in good health.

J is TRBJ2-3 and V is TRBV6-1; perhaps TRBD2 as D (5 bases). The CDR3 spans 12 residues. Germline lookup yields CDR1 MNHNS and CDR2 SASEGT. Trimming took 6 bases from V and 8 from J, leaving 12 bases between them. CDR3 protein: CASRRDIGTQYF. The CDR3 bases are TGTGCCAGCAGGAGGGATATCGGTACGCAGTATTTT.

J is TRBJ1-1 and V is TRBV5-1; D unresolved. Looked up from germline, CDR1 is SGHRS and CDR2 is YFSETQ. With 4 bases removed from V and 7 bases from J, the gap between germline ends came to 11 bases. This CDR3 contains 12 residues. CDR3 nucleotides: TGCGCCAGCAGCCTCGGATGGGATGAAGCTTTCTTT. Translated: CASSLGWDEAFF.

J is TRBJ2-5 and V is TRBV9; 8 nucleotides match TRBD2. The germline CDR1 and CDR2 sequences are SGDLS and YYNGEE. V lost 1 base, J lost 1 base, and 6 bases stayed unmatched. This CDR3 is built from 16 residues. The DNA of the CDR3 is TGTGCCAGCAGCGTATCATTAGCGGGAAGCCAAGAGACCCAGTACTTC. It translates to CASSVSLAGSQETQYF.

The chain recombines TRBV30 with TRBJ2-7, with D unclear. Germline CDR1 reads GTSNPN; CDR2 reads SVGIG (reference sequence). This CDR3 comprises 12 residues. Deletions cut 3 bases from V and 2 bases from J, with 8 bases between. The CDR3 loop reads CAWSQQPYEQYF. DNA of the CDR3: TGTGCCTGGAGCCAGCAGCCCTACGAGCAGTACTTC.

This chain joins TRBV6-5 and TRBJ2-5; 8 bases are a match to TRBD1. The CDR3 has 16 residues. V was pared by 2 bases and J by 4 bases, with 9 bases of the junction left unmatched. The germline CDR1 and CDR2 sequences are MNHEY and SVGAGI. The CDR3 sequence: CASSYGQGALGETQYF. The CDR3 region has the DNA TGTGCCAGCAGTTACGGTCAGGGGGCCTTAGGAGAGACCCAGTACTTC.

V is TRBV19 and J is TRBJ2-7, with 9 bases that match TRBD1. From germline, CDR1 is LNHDA and CDR2 SQIVND (reference sequence). This CDR3 is built from 16 residues. Trimming removed 5 bases from V and 1 base from J; junction bases left unmatched: 9. CDR3 DNA sequence: TGTGCCAGTAGTTCCCAGGGACAGGGCCCTTCCTACGAGCAGTACTTC. Its protein is CASSSQGQGPSYEQYF.

V gene TRBV2 combines with J gene TRBJ1-6; 7 bases align to TRBD1. V lost 7 bases and J lost 13; bases outside the gene matches: 10. CDR3 size: 13 residues. Germline-derived CDR1 and CDR2 are SNHLY and FYNNEI. The CDR3, as DNA: TGTGCCAGCAACCCGACAGGGAAATCGCCCCTCCACTTT. It encodes CASNPTGKSPLHF.

The CDR3 nucleotides are TGTGCCAGCAGCAGCCAGCGGGAGGGCTCCTACGAGCAGTACTTC. As protein: CASSSQREGSYEQYF. V gene TRBV11-3 combines with J gene TRBJ2-7, with 10 bases matching TRBD2. Germline lookup yields CDR1 SGHNT and CDR2 YENEEA. The CDR3 runs 15 residues. The V segment lost 5 bases and the J segment 0 bases; nucleotides outside the gene matches: 4.

The chain has TRBV7-9 and TRBJ2-7; D is ambiguous. The CDR3 spans 12 residues. Between the trimmed V and J ends, which lost 6 bases and 4 bases, there was a span of 10 bases. From germline, CDR1 is SEHNR and CDR2 FQNEAQ (reference sequence). Written as DNA, the CDR3 is TGTGCCAGCAGGCGGAACAGTTACGAGCAGTACTTC. This gives the protein CASRRNSYEQYF.

The rearrangement uses TRBV5-5 and TRBJ2-3; D gene ambiguous. This CDR3 spans 15 amino acids. V dropped 0 bases and J dropped 3 bases, with 11 bases sitting between them. Germline CDR1 is SGHKS and CDR2 is YYEKEE (reference sequence). As DNA, the CDR3 is TGTGCCAGCAGCTTGGTGGCAGTCAGGACAGATACGCAGTATTTT. It codes for CASSLVAVRTDTQYF.

The V and J genes are TRBV6-5 and TRBJ2-7; 10 bases fit TRBD2. The CDR3 sequence is 16 residues long. Trimming removed 1 base from V and 5 bases from J; junction bases left unmatched: 8. Germline CDR1 and CDR2: MNHEY and SVGAGI. The CDR3, as DNA: TGTGCCAGCAGTTACTACAGCGGGAGGGCCAATAACGAGCAGTACTTC. Protein: CASSYYSGRANNEQYF.

In this sample, this clone turned up once. The rearrangement joins TRBV5-1 to TRBJ2-4; 7 bases line up with TRBD1. Trimming cost V 4 bases and J 5 bases; bases outside gene matches: 6. The CDR3 contains 14 residues. In germline, CDR1 is SGHRS, CDR2 YFSETQ. For the CDR3, the DNA is TGCGCCAGCAGCCCGCTGACAGGGCAAAACATTCAGTACTTC. This codes for CASSPLTGQNIQYF.

The V and J genes are TRBV7-8 and TRBJ1-1; D is uncertain. The CDR3 contains 12 residues. Germline CDR1 reads SGHVS; CDR2 reads FQNEAQ. Deletions cut 5 bases from V and 9 bases from J, with 13 bases between. CDR3 sequence reads: CASSQRAGKAFF. The CDR3 region has the DNA TGTGCCAGCAGCCAGCGGGCGGGAAAAGCTTTCTTT.